This T cell receptor beta chain is from a study of T-cell reconstitution after alpha-beta-depleted transplantation in children. The library targeted TCRbeta and was prepared with unique molecular identifiers. In TCRdb, the PCR reads were re-called with MiXCR into one record per CDR3 protein. The sample shows about 360,000 distinct CDR3 sequences, approximately 12% of them seen only once. This clonotype was recorded a few times. The length of the CDR3 is 14 residues. CDR1 is DFQATT and CDR2 is SNEGSKA in the germline V gene (reference sequence). Trimming took 0 bases from V and 7 from J, leaving 13 bases between them.

The TCR comes from a human donor who donated a stem cell graft to a child with Fanconi anemia. This chain uses TRBV20-1 with TRBJ1-5; maybe TRBD1 (5 bases). This specimen was PBMCs, taken from the stem cell graft. Here the CDR3 DNA reads TGCAGTGCTAGAGACGACAGAATGGACCAGCCCCAGCATTTT. Translating it yields CSARDDRMDQPQHF.